A selection of T cell receptor beta chains follows, all from one sample in a study of beta chain features in type 1 diabetes. TCRdb keeps only in-frame clones here, not all; method: immunoSEQ multiplex PCR. The sample lists around 300,000 clones; roughly 8% were seen once. The sequencing input was central memory CD4+ T cells from blood. The source is a woman under 30 in good health. Each CDR3 is given with its conserved first and last residue. The order of the fields is V gene, clone size, J gene, D gene, CDR3 protein, CDR3 DNA. The D gene is left open where the match is weak. The size field is filled for only some rows; it gives once, few, many or a size class.

TRBV7-2,few,TRBJ2-2,TRBD2,CASLAGVTGELFF,TGTGCCAGCCTAGCGGGAGTTACCGGGGAGCTGTTTTTT
TRBV20-1,-,TRBJ1-2,-,CSARIDYGYTF,TGCAGTGCTAGAATAGACTATGGCTACACCTTC
TRBV7-2,-,TRBJ1-3,TRBD1,CASRPDRASGNTIYF,TGTGCCAGCAGACCCGACAGGGCCTCTGGAAACACCATATATTTT
TRBV2,-,TRBJ1-6,TRBD1,CASSGQGGYNSPLHF,TGTGCCAGCAGTGGACAGGGGGGCTATAATTCACCCCTCCACTTT
TRBV19,-,TRBJ1-5,-,CASSIGDNNQPQHF,TGTGCCAGTAGTATAGGGGACAACAATCAGCCCCAGCATTTT
TRBV27,-,TRBJ1-4,TRBD1,CASSFEGTAEKLFF,TGTGCCAGCAGTTTTGAGGGGACAGCTGAAAAACTGTTTTTT
TRBV5-4,few,TRBJ1-1,TRBD1,CASSAWDRGPTEAFF,TGTGCCAGCAGCGCATGGGACAGGGGCCCCACTGAAGCTTTCTTT
TRBV5-1,-,TRBJ2-2,-,CASSLTTNTGELFF,TGCGCCAGCAGCTTGACCACGAACACCGGGGAGCTGTTTTTT
TRBV19,few,TRBJ2-3,TRBD2,CASAYGAGKDTQYF,TGTGCCAGTGCCTACGGAGCGGGAAAAGATACGCAGTATTTT
TRBV6-5,-,TRBJ1-5,-,CASSTGIWMNQPQHF,TGTGCCAGCAGTACAGGAATTTGGATGAATCAGCCCCAGCATTTT
TRBV29-1,few,TRBJ1-6,TRBD1,CSARDSNNSPLHF,TGCAGCGCTCGGGACAGTAATAATTCACCCCTCCACTTT
TRBV6-5,-,TRBJ1-2,TRBD1,CASSYSTGGTDGYTF,TGTGCCAGCAGTTATTCGACAGGGGGCACTGATGGCTACACCTTC